A selection of T cell receptor beta chains follows, all from one sample in a study of T-cell reconstitution after alpha-beta-depleted transplantation in children. One entry per CDR3 protein, called by TCRdb with MiXCR from the PCR reads. This sample has around 410,000 distinct CDR3 sequences; about a tenth occur once, and the top ten carry 4.5% to 7%. This specimen was PBMCs from the stem cell graft donor, taken from the stem cell graft. All receptors come from a human donor who donated a stem cell graft to a child with acute myeloid leukemia. Both conserved end residues are part of each CDR3. A D gene is named only where the DNA matches it firmly. Expanded clones get a size class; other rows say once, few or many, or leave the size out.

clone size: -; V gene: TRBV6-5; D gene: -; J gene: TRBJ2-4; CDR3 DNA: TGTGCCAGCAGTAACGGGGGGCCAGCCAAAAACATTCAGTACTTC; CDR3 protein: CASSNGGPAKNIQYF
clone size: few; V gene: TRBV29-1; D gene: -; J gene: TRBJ1-1; CDR3 DNA: TGCAGCGTTACGGGTCATTTTGGGAACACTGAAGCTTTCTTT; CDR3 protein: CSVTGHFGNTEAFF
clone size: few; V gene: TRBV12-3/TRBV12-4; D gene: TRBD1; J gene: TRBJ2-2; CDR3 DNA: TGTGCCAGCACCAAGACAGGGGAAATCGGGGAGCTGTTTTTT; CDR3 protein: CASTKTGEIGELFF
clone size: few; V gene: TRBV29-1; D gene: TRBD2; J gene: TRBJ2-3; CDR3 DNA: TGCAGCGTTCTCAAACCGGGACGGACGGGAGGTACGCAGTATTTT; CDR3 protein: CSVLKPGRTGGTQYF
clone size: -; V gene: TRBV7-2; D gene: TRBD1; J gene: TRBJ1-1; CDR3 DNA: TGTGCCAGCAGCTCAGGACAGGTCCTAGAAGCTTTCTTT; CDR3 protein: CASSSGQVLEAFF
clone size: -; V gene: TRBV5-1; D gene: -; J gene: TRBJ1-3; CDR3 DNA: TGCGCCAGCAGCGGGGGTCCAATTAACTCTGGAAACACCATATATTTT; CDR3 protein: CASSGGPINSGNTIYF
clone size: -; V gene: TRBV4-1; D gene: -; J gene: TRBJ2-7; CDR3 DNA: TGCGCCAGCAGCCAAGCGGTCGGCGCCGGGAACGAGCAGTACTTC; CDR3 protein: CASSQAVGAGNEQYF
clone size: -; V gene: TRBV5-1; D gene: TRBD1; J gene: TRBJ1-3; CDR3 DNA: TGCGCCAGCAGCGCCAGGGGGCAGGAGGGCACCATATATTTT; CDR3 protein: CASSARGQEGTIYF
clone size: -; V gene: TRBV7-2; D gene: TRBD2; J gene: TRBJ2-3; CDR3 DNA: TGTGCCAGCAGCTCAACTCCCGGGACTAGCGGAACAGATACGCAGTATTTT; CDR3 protein: CASSSTPGTSGTDTQYF
clone size: few; V gene: TRBV20-1; D gene: -; J gene: TRBJ2-5; CDR3 DNA: TGCAGTGCTAGAGATTTTGGAGGGGCGCGAGATCAAGAGACCCAGTACTTC; CDR3 protein: CSARDFGGARDQETQYF
clone size: few; V gene: TRBV12-3/TRBV12-4; D gene: TRBD2; J gene: TRBJ2-1; CDR3 DNA: TGTGCCAGCAGTTTAGACGGGGGGGCCTATAATGAGCAGTTCTTC; CDR3 protein: CASSLDGGAYNEQFF
clone size: many; V gene: TRBV9; D gene: -; J gene: TRBJ1-1; CDR3 DNA: TGTGCCAGCAGCGTAAAGGGGAACACTGAAGCTTTCTTT; CDR3 protein: CASSVKGNTEAFF
clone size: -; V gene: TRBV5-1; D gene: -; J gene: TRBJ2-1; CDR3 DNA: TGCGCCAGCAGCTTCCGACTCTACAATGAGCAGTTCTTC; CDR3 protein: CASSFRLYNEQFF
clone size: few; V gene: TRBV20-1; D gene: TRBD2; J gene: TRBJ2-1; CDR3 DNA: TGCAGTATCCTGGGACTAGCAGGCAATGAGCAGTTCTTC; CDR3 protein: CSILGLAGNEQFF
clone size: few; V gene: TRBV10-3; D gene: -; J gene: TRBJ2-2; CDR3 DNA: TGTGCCCTCCGGGCGGATAACACCGGGGAGCTGTTTTTT; CDR3 protein: CALRADNTGELFF
clone size: few; V gene: TRBV5-5; D gene: -; J gene: TRBJ2-6; CDR3 DNA: TGTGCCAGCAGCTTATTGTTGAGCTCTGGGGCCAACGTCCTGACTTTC; CDR3 protein: CASSLLLSSGANVLTF
clone size: -; V gene: TRBV5-1; D gene: -; J gene: TRBJ2-5; CDR3 DNA: TGCGCCAGCAACGGACTTTATCGTGAGACCCAGTACTTC; CDR3 protein: CASNGLYRETQYF
clone size: -; V gene: TRBV7-9; D gene: TRBD1; J gene: TRBJ2-7; CDR3 DNA: TGTGCCAGCAGCTCCTTAAGAGGGGGCGCGGACGAGCAGTACTTC; CDR3 protein: CASSSLRGGADEQYF
clone size: many; V gene: TRBV7-2; D gene: TRBD1; J gene: TRBJ1-1; CDR3 DNA: TGTGCCAGCAGCTTAGCCGGGACAGGGGTGAACACTGAAGCTTTCTTT; CDR3 protein: CASSLAGTGVNTEAFF
clone size: few; V gene: TRBV10-3; D gene: -; J gene: TRBJ2-2; CDR3 DNA: TGTGCCATCAGTGAGTCGAAAACATTTACCGGGGAGCTGTTTTTT; CDR3 protein: CAISESKTFTGELFF
clone size: few; V gene: TRBV5-1; D gene: -; J gene: TRBJ2-3; CDR3 DNA: TGCGCCAGCAGCGGAAGCGGAACTAGCACAGATACGCAGTATTTT; CDR3 protein: CASSGSGTSTDTQYF
clone size: -; V gene: TRBV11-2; D gene: TRBD2; J gene: TRBJ2-3; CDR3 DNA: TGTGCCAGCAGCTCGGGACTAGCGGGATCTGGTGATACGCAGTATTTT; CDR3 protein: CASSSGLAGSGDTQYF
clone size: few; V gene: TRBV6-2/TRBV6-3; D gene: -; J gene: TRBJ1-6; CDR3 DNA: TGTGCCAGCAGGCCTTCGACAGGCGACTCCTATAATTCACCCCTCCATTTT; CDR3 protein: CASRPSTGDSYNSPLHF
clone size: few; V gene: TRBV5-1; D gene: -; J gene: TRBJ1-3; CDR3 DNA: TGCGCCAGCAGCCCGGGGTGGTCAAGCTCTGGAAACACCATATATTTT; CDR3 protein: CASSPGWSSSGNTIYF
clone size: few; V gene: TRBV10-3; D gene: TRBD2; J gene: TRBJ2-5; CDR3 DNA: TGTGCCATCGCGGGGGGGCCGCAGGAGACCCAGTACTTC; CDR3 protein: CAIAGGPQETQYF
clone size: few; V gene: TRBV18; D gene: -; J gene: TRBJ2-5; CDR3 DNA: TGTGCCAGCTCACCACCAACCCCCCAGGAGACCCAGTACTTC; CDR3 protein: CASSPPTPQETQYF
clone size: -; V gene: TRBV20-1; D gene: TRBD2; J gene: TRBJ2-3; CDR3 DNA: TGCAGCCCAAACTCTCCTAGCGGGAGGGAGACAGATACGCAGTATTTT; CDR3 protein: CSPNSPSGRETDTQYF
clone size: -; V gene: TRBV19; D gene: TRBD1; J gene: TRBJ2-1; CDR3 DNA: TGTGCCAGTAGTAGGACAGGGGAGGGTGAGCAGTTCTTC; CDR3 protein: CASSRTGEGEQFF
clone size: few; V gene: TRBV7-8; D gene: TRBD1; J gene: TRBJ1-3; CDR3 DNA: TGTGCCAGCAGCCTGGGACAGGGGGCGCCGGGAAACACCATATATTTT; CDR3 protein: CASSLGQGAPGNTIYF
clone size: few; V gene: TRBV5-1; D gene: TRBD1; J gene: TRBJ2-2; CDR3 DNA: TGCGCCAGCAGCTTGGTGGCAGGGGGCACGAACACCGGGGAGCTGTTTTTT; CDR3 protein: CASSLVAGGTNTGELFF
clone size: few; V gene: TRBV12-3/TRBV12-4; D gene: -; J gene: TRBJ2-5; CDR3 DNA: TGTGCCAGCAGTTTTATGCGGGCAGAGACCCAGTACTTC; CDR3 protein: CASSFMRAETQYF
clone size: -; V gene: TRBV4-1; D gene: -; J gene: TRBJ2-5; CDR3 DNA: TGCGCCAGCAGCCAAGAGGGGACTGGGGGCCAAGAGACCCAGTACTTC; CDR3 protein: CASSQEGTGGQETQYF
clone size: few; V gene: TRBV5-1; D gene: TRBD2; J gene: TRBJ2-1; CDR3 DNA: TGCGCCAGCAGCTTGGGGACTAGCGGGTCCCTATACAATGAGCAGTTCTTC; CDR3 protein: CASSLGTSGSLYNEQFF
clone size: few; V gene: TRBV11-2; D gene: TRBD1; J gene: TRBJ2-7; CDR3 DNA: TGTGCCAGCAGCCTACACAGGGGGCAGAACTACGAGCAGTACTTC; CDR3 protein: CASSLHRGQNYEQYF
clone size: many; V gene: TRBV10-3; D gene: TRBD2; J gene: TRBJ2-2; CDR3 DNA: TGTGCCATCAGGAGCGGGGGGAACACCGGGGAGCTGTTTTTT; CDR3 protein: CAIRSGGNTGELFF
clone size: many; V gene: TRBV4-3; D gene: -; J gene: TRBJ1-5; CDR3 DNA: TGCGCCAGCAGCCAAGATCTCACAGGGCTGAGTCAGCCCCAGCATTTT; CDR3 protein: CASSQDLTGLSQPQHF
clone size: few; V gene: TRBV29-1; D gene: -; J gene: TRBJ2-5; CDR3 DNA: TGCAGCGTTGATCGGCCATCTCAAGAGACCCAGTACTTC; CDR3 protein: CSVDRPSQETQYF
clone size: -; V gene: TRBV3-1; D gene: TRBD2; J gene: TRBJ2-3; CDR3 DNA: TGTGCCACCACCCAAGTTCCCGGGACTAGCGGCGGCTGGACAGATACGCAGTATTTT; CDR3 protein: CATTQVPGTSGGWTDTQYF
clone size: many; V gene: TRBV20-1; D gene: TRBD1; J gene: TRBJ1-4; CDR3 DNA: TGCAGTGCTAGAGAAAATACAGGGGAATCTGAAAAACTGTTTTTT; CDR3 protein: CSARENTGESEKLFF
clone size: few; V gene: TRBV7-9; D gene: TRBD2; J gene: TRBJ2-7; CDR3 DNA: TGTGCCAGCAGCTCGACTAGCGGGTACTACGAGCAGTACTTC; CDR3 protein: CASSSTSGYYEQYF
clone size: -; V gene: TRBV20-1; D gene: -; J gene: TRBJ2-1; CDR3 DNA: TGCAGTGCTAGAGATCGGAGGGGATCCTACAATGAGCAGTTCTTC; CDR3 protein: CSARDRRGSYNEQFF
clone size: -; V gene: TRBV20-1; D gene: TRBD2; J gene: TRBJ2-1; CDR3 DNA: TGCAGTGCTAGATCTCTAGCGGGAGGGCCCTACAATGAGCAGTTCTTC; CDR3 protein: CSARSLAGGPYNEQFF
clone size: few; V gene: TRBV29-1; D gene: TRBD1; J gene: TRBJ2-7; CDR3 DNA: TGCAGCGCTCACGGGACAGGGGGTTTTTACGAGCAGTACTTC; CDR3 protein: CSAHGTGGFYEQYF
clone size: -; V gene: TRBV15; D gene: -; J gene: TRBJ1-6; CDR3 DNA: TGTGCCACCAGCAGAGATGTGGGTTCACCCCTCCACTTT; CDR3 protein: CATSRDVGSPLHF
clone size: -; V gene: TRBV5-1; D gene: -; J gene: TRBJ2-1; CDR3 DNA: TGCGCCAGCAGCTTTTACGGGTCGCAGGGATCCTACAATGAGCAGTTCTTC; CDR3 protein: CASSFYGSQGSYNEQFF
clone size: -; V gene: TRBV6-2/TRBV6-3; D gene: -; J gene: TRBJ2-2; CDR3 DNA: TGTGCCAGCTCCCGAAGTTACAGCGGGGAGCTGTTTTTT; CDR3 protein: CASSRSYSGELFF
clone size: -; V gene: TRBV5-4; D gene: TRBD2; J gene: TRBJ2-3; CDR3 DNA: TGTGCCAGCAGCCGTGCGGGACTAGCCCTATCAGATACGCAGTATTTT; CDR3 protein: CASSRAGLALSDTQYF
clone size: many; V gene: TRBV6-1; D gene: TRBD2; J gene: TRBJ2-3; CDR3 DNA: TGTGCCAGCAGATTTTCGACGACTAGCGGGAGCACAGATACGCAGTATTTT; CDR3 protein: CASRFSTTSGSTDTQYF
clone size: few; V gene: TRBV20-1; D gene: TRBD2; J gene: TRBJ2-7; CDR3 DNA: TGCAGTGCTAGGGGGACTAGCTGGTACGAGCAGTACTTC; CDR3 protein: CSARGTSWYEQYF
clone size: -; V gene: TRBV6-2/TRBV6-3; D gene: TRBD2; J gene: TRBJ2-2; CDR3 DNA: TGTGCCAGCACCGGGACTAGCGGCCCCTTAAACACCGGGGAGCTGTTTTTT; CDR3 protein: CASTGTSGPLNTGELFF